The next 14 T cell receptor beta chains were all read from a single sample in a study of Ad26.COV2.S vaccination and SARS-CoV-2 variants (dated by TCRdb to the early 2020s). Libraries came from the immunoSEQ multiplex PCR assay. This is the immuneACCESS table as TCRdb keeps it, with only in-frame sequences that have V and J called. A part of the clones is gone; compared with another copy, unresolved V genes explain less than half, and the rest is unexplained. This sample gives about 680,000 clones in total; about 89% of them show up just once. The top ten constitute roughly 1.5% of the sample. According to the study, the label for this sample's treatment or condition signals: roughly 19 received Ad26.COV2.S at low or high dose, single or two shots; 5 received placebo; per-sample allocation not given. For vaccine and placebo recipients, the sequenced repertoires came from samples collected on day 63 after the first injection.

The sample here was peripheral blood, taken in a trial of Ad26.COV2.S vaccine versus placebo. All receptors derive from a person between 18 and 65 years old who received the Ad26.COV2.S COVID-19 vaccine or a placebo.

The gene calls are TRBV7-2 and TRBJ2-5; 8 bases match TRBD2. The ends lost 6 bases at V and 5 bases at J; junction bases unmatched: 8. In germline, CDR1 is SGHTA, CDR2 FQGNSA. This CDR3 is built from 14 residues. CDR3 coding DNA: TGTGCCAGCAGGGACGGGACTAGTCCGGAGACCCAGTACTTC. Its protein product is CASRDGTSPETQYF.

The V call is TRBV18, the J call TRBJ2-1, with D possibly being TRBD2 (6 bases). Trimming stripped 1 base from V and 6 bases from J, with 13 bases between. The CDR3 is made up of 15 amino acids. Germline V gives CDR1 KGHSH, CDR2 LQKENI. CDR3 coding DNA: TGTGCCAGCTCACCACTGGGAACTAGCACCAATGAGCAGTTCTTC. The encoded protein is CASSPLGTSTNEQFF. The full variable domain, completed using reference TRBV18 and TRBJ2-1, is NAGVMQNPRHLVRRRGQEARLRCSPMKGHSHVYWYRQLPEEGLKFMVYLQKENIIDESGMPKERFSAEFPKEGPSILRIQQVVRGDSAAYFCASSPLGTSTNEQFFGPGTRLTVL.

A word on this clone: Other DNA sequences within the sample encode an identical CDR3. The J gene is TRBJ2-7, the V gene TRBV9; tentatively, D is TRBD2 (5 bases). The CDR3 length is 14 residues. Germline CDR1 reads SGDLS; CDR2 reads YYNGEE. Trimming removed 1 base at V and 2 bases at J, with 10 bases between. The CDR3 sequence is CASSVRSGAYEQYF. In nucleotides, the CDR3 is TGTGCCAGCAGCGTAAGAAGCGGCGCCTACGAGCAGTACTTC.

The CDR3 reads CAWTGGLSGNTIYF. CDR3 nucleotide sequence: TGTGCCTGGACCGGGGGTCTCTCTGGAAACACCATATATTTT. The V call is TRBV30, the J call TRBJ1-3; TRBD1 is a possible D gene (5 bases). Germline V gene data show CDR1 as GTSNPN and CDR2 as SVGIG (reference sequence). This CDR3 contains 14 residues. The V end was cut by 4 bases, the J end by 0 bases, with 10 bases between.

This clone was detected a few times. The chain employs TRBV11-2 and TRBJ2-7, with D possibly matching TRBD2 (6 bases). The CDR3 totals 15 residues. V was trimmed by 5 bases and J by 0 bases, leaving 14 bases between them. CDR1 is SGHAT and CDR2 is FQNNGV in the germline V gene. The chain's CDR3 is CASSPGLPLSYEQYF. The CDR3 DNA reads as TGTGCCAGCAGCCCGGGACTTCCCCTCTCCTACGAGCAGTACTTC.

The chain links TRBV27 to TRBJ2-7; TRBD1 aligns across 7 bases. This CDR3 has 13 amino acids. The trim removed 6 bases at V and 2 bases at J, leaving 4 bases unmatched. Germline loops: CDR1 MNHEY, CDR2 SMNVEV (reference sequence). CDR3 sequence reads: CASRKGAAYEQYF. In nucleotides, the CDR3 is TGTGCCAGCAGGAAGGGGGCGGCCTACGAGCAGTACTTC.

This chain uses TRBV5-1 with TRBJ1-1, with 7 bases lining up with TRBD1. Looked up from germline, CDR1 is SGHRS and CDR2 is YFSETQ. The CDR3 has 15 amino acids. J lost 1 base, V lost 0 bases, and 3 bases had no gene match. The CDR3 DNA is TGCGCCAGCAGCTTGGCTGACAGGGCGAACACTGAAGCTTTCTTT. Amino acids: CASSLADRANTEAFF.

The rearrangement links TRBV3-1 (or the pseudogene TRBV3-2) to TRBJ1-6; the match to TRBD1 covers 10 bases. With 4 bases clipped from V and 10 bases from J, the junction kept 10 bases outside the gene matches. CDR1 LGHDT and CDR2 YNNKEL come from the germline V gene (reference sequence). This CDR3 is built from 16 residues. CDR3 residues: CASSRTGTGDYSPLHF. CDR3 bases: TGTGCCAGCAGCCGTACAGGGACAGGGGATTACTCACCCCTCCACTTT.

V is TRBV7-9 and J is TRBJ1-2; no reliable D call. V dropped 5 bases and J dropped 6 bases, with 10 bases sitting between them. Germline V CDR1 and CDR2: SEHNR, FQNEAQ (reference sequence). The CDR3 runs 12 residues. The DNA of the CDR3 is TGTGCCAGCAGCGAAGGGCCGGATGGCTACACCTTC. This gives the protein CASSEGPDGYTF.

The sample holds one count of this clone. The chain combines TRBV12-3 or TRBV12-4 with TRBJ1-4, with a weak D call TRBD1 (6 bases). CDR3 length equals 13 residues. V was trimmed by 6 bases and J by 5 bases, leaving 10 bases between them. The CDR3: CASRRTENEKLFF. DNA of the CDR3: TGTGCCAGCAGGAGGACAGAGAATGAAAAACTGTTTTTT.

This chain connects TRBV5-6 to TRBJ2-3, with D unclear. The V gene's germline CDR1 is SGHDT and CDR2 YYEEEE. CDR3 length: 12 amino acids. Trimming removed 0 bases at V and 8 bases at J, with 7 bases between. In DNA, the CDR3 is TGTGCCAGCAGCTTGGGCCCCGGTACGCAGTATTTT. Protein sequence: CASSLGPGTQYF.

The chain joins TRBV19 to TRBJ1-2; D gene unclear. Germline CDR1 and CDR2: LNHDA and SQIVND (reference sequence). V was cut by 3 bases and J by 2 bases, with 10 bases left in between. CDR3 size: 14 residues. In DNA form, the CDR3 reads TGTGCCAGTAGTATCTTGGCCGCGAACTATGGCTACACCTTC. Encoded protein: CASSILAANYGYTF.

The chain combines TRBV15 with TRBJ1-4, with D perhaps TRBD1 (5 bases). Looked up from germline, CDR1 is LNHNV and CDR2 is YYDKDF (reference sequence). V was clipped by 10 bases and J by 5 bases, with 11 bases between them. The CDR3 totals 12 residues. Here the CDR3 reads CAIGTENEKLFF. Written as DNA, the CDR3 is TGTGCCATTGGGACTGAAAATGAAAAACTGTTTTTT. The entire variable domain, with the rest obtained from reference TRBV15 and TRBJ1-4, is as follows: DAMVIQNPRYQVTQFGKPVTLSCSQTLNHNVMYWYQQKSSQAPKLLFHYYDKDFNNEADTPDNFQSRRPNTSFCFLDIRSPGLGDTAMYLCAIGTENEKLFFGSGTQLSVL.

The sample holds one count of this clone. The chain joins TRBV6-5 to TRBJ1-5; the D gene is possibly TRBD1 (5 bases). V was clipped by 0 bases and J by 6 bases, with 12 bases between them. The CDR3 loop spans 15 amino acids. Germline assignment: CDR1 MNHEY and CDR2 SVGAGI. In DNA form, the CDR3 reads TGTGCCAGCAGTTACTCGAAACCAGGGCCTCAGCCCCAGCATTTT. Protein sequence: CASSYSKPGPQPQHF.